This TCR beta chain was sequenced in a study of cytomegalovirus exposure and HLA in healthy donors (dated 2017 in TCRdb). Study-wide context: According to an earlier analysis of 587 of the donors, about 190 million T cells yielded approximately 120 million unique TCR beta sequences and around 280 Gb of sequence data. An early release covering roughly 600 HLA-typed donors comprised about 310 gigabases of sequencing data and around 85 million unique TCR sequences. Of the roughly 400 genotyped donors, 65% to 90% fell in the genetic ancestry cluster associated with self-reported Caucasian donors. The study aimed to test whether cataloging public T cell receptors could reveal signatures of past pathogen exposure. Using immunosequencing, the study profiled T cell repertoires from about 650 subjects and related those repertoires to cytomegalovirus serostatus. Besides the first cohort of more than 650 subjects, a separate validation cohort made up of 120 different subjects was used. The study combined high-throughput TCR immunosequencing, statistical association of individual TCRs with disease status, and machine learning to predict cytomegalovirus infection status. A later analysis re-examined previously published TCR beta repertoires from several hundred donors and added high-resolution HLA genotyping to investigate patterns of TCR occurrence. In the later analysis, no new phenotypic data were used to find candidate immune exposures; instead, reliance was placed on TCR beta sequences and their occurrence across donors. To decide whether each TCR beta V gene segment behaved as functional or pseudogenic, an earlier analysis of over 500 of the donors relied on high-throughput TCR beta sequencing. Donor age, sex, ethnicity and CMV serostatus were collected together with the repertoire data. In a later genetic analysis, genome-wide SNP genotypes for about 65% of the roughly 670 donors were used, and that subset was treated as a discovery cohort. Every discovery cohort repertoire had been produced on one sequencing platform. HLA typing covered class I and class II loci at four-digit resolution. The number of typed donors differed by locus: about 620-640 for A, B, C, DRB1 and DQB1; 500 to 550 for DQA1; 606 for DPA1; and roughly 450 for DPB1. A handful of DR-DQ haplotypes were treated as single units for association and clustering because of strong linkage in the cohort. Among roughly 370 genotyped donors of the cohort, an average of about 240,000 unique TCR beta nucleotide sequences were sequenced per donor, roughly 20% of them non-productive. Results the study describes overall, beyond this receptor: It was suggested by the authors that the approach could potentially be generalized to other disease states and immunological phenotypes. A further reported finding was that TCR beta sequences accurately predicted the HLA-A and HLA-B alleles for most subjects in the first cohort. According to a later analysis, TCR association rates differed among HLA loci, with DRB1 alleles showing the most associated TCRs and HLA-C alleles showing the fewest. In this cohort, only TCR beta chains were sequenced, and detectable features were limited by the absence of alpha or paired-chain data. Because counts were too low, about 18 rarely observed V segments, including chromosome 9 orphons, were excluded from the earlier analysis of about 500 of the donors. In a later analysis, HLA-associated TCR beta chains were found to be more clonally expanded and to have lower generation probabilities than equally common non-associated chains. In an earlier analysis of under 600 of the donors, most TCR beta V segments were observed in productive rearrangements about 90% or about 30% of the time, broadly matching IMGT annotations. A later genetic analysis associated a missense DCLRE1C variant with V-gene and J-gene trimming of TCR beta chains, and an independent cohort replicated the association. Correlated functional status among segregating V segments might be attributable to linkage disequilibrium, but an unknown experimental factor could not be ruled out. A group of highly shared sequence variants was considered likely to be a technical artifact of the sequencing pipeline. Roughly uniform sequencing depth across donors was assumed in presence/absence analyses, although this assumption may not hold. In a later analysis, most CMV-associated TCR beta chains were found to appear HLA-restricted, with HLA associations seemingly driven largely by CMV exposure. The only immune exposure information available for the cohort was CMV serostatus. When HLA alleles, especially DR and DQ, strongly co-occurred, TCR associations were difficult to assign to individual alleles. Across donors, most TCR sequences were observed very rarely, whereas some public TCRs were present in many individuals. In a later analysis, several top co-occurrence clusters were reported to appear linked to parvovirus B19, influenza, CMV and Epstein-Barr virus. Specific HLA alleles were associated with around 18,000 TCR beta sequences at a false discovery rate of 0.05 in a later analysis. In both the original and validation cohorts, the classifier was reported to diagnose cytomegalovirus status with high specificity and sensitivity. Three of the identified cytomegalovirus-associated TCR beta chains were confirmed in vitro to be specific for cytomegalovirus antigens. The study listed over 150 TCR beta chains as associated with cytomegalovirus. Compared with the roughly 700-donor mean, donors in an Asian-associated ancestry cluster had fewer N-insertions in productive TCRs, according to a later genetic analysis. Because some donors lacked HLA typing at each locus, the association tests relied only on the typed subset. Because the 87-base-pair reads could not distinguish some IMGT-functional V segments, including TRBV6-2 and TRBV6-3, those segments were excluded.

Comments on this clone: It lacks a known antigen. Base qualities are not at hand, and no much larger clone is one base apart.

The cohort was made up of 500 to 800 healthy bone marrow donors. Cohort members were all nominally healthy when sampled, although unrecorded immune exposures were likely present. The donor tested CMV seropositive, placing the donor among the 289 seropositive members of the cohort. A peripheral blood sample was provided by each donor, and peripheral blood mononuclear cells were used for TCR beta sequencing. Genomic DNA was extracted from the blood cell samples with the Qiagen DNeasy Blood Extraction Kit. According to the germline V gene, CDR1 reads SGHRS and CDR2 reads YFSETQ. Unmatched junction bases come to 6, with V trimmed by 3 bases and J by 3 bases. From the cysteine up to the phenylalanine, the CDR3 has a length of 14 residues. Here the CDR3 DNA is all that survives: 42 bases in frame from base 1. Libraries came from the immunoSEQ multiplex PCR assay. For the multiplex PCR, a mixture combining 60 forward primers for TCR Vbeta segments and 13 reverse primers for TCR Jbeta segments was used. A multiplex PCR assay on genomic DNA amplified the CDR3 region of rearranged TCR beta genes. The amplified TCR beta libraries were sequenced on the Illumina HiSeq System as 87-base-pair reads. The study's own analysis went as follows. Across the 670 or so repertoires, a later analysis counted 80 million or so unique TCR beta chains, roughly 11 million of which were shared by at least two donors. A nearest-neighbor algorithm error-corrected the raw reads and collapsed the reads into unique sequences, merging closely related sequences to remove PCR and sequencing errors. Alignment of CDR3 sequences to IMGT reference sequences was used to assign V, D and J gene segments. Each retained sequence needed at least a six-nucleotide match to both a V gene segment and a J gene segment. A rearrangement counted as productive if the CDR3 had no stop codons and remained in frame with V and J, and every other rearrangement counted as non-productive. CDR3 was defined by IMGT convention, running from the second conserved V-encoded cysteine to the conserved J-encoded phenylalanine. The earlier analysis of some 540 of the donors excluded any sequence lacking an unambiguous match to a single V gene segment. In an earlier analysis of several hundred of the donors, a V segment was called functional when productive rearrangements were above 56.7%, and segregating when the standard deviation between donors exceeded 5%. A statistical classification framework was built for diagnosing cytomegalovirus status from the catalog of TCR beta chain sequences. A later analysis assigned V and J genes by comparing TCR nucleotide sequences with IMGT/GENE-DB human TR gene sequences. A later analysis assigned CDR3 sequences and most-parsimonious VDJ recombination scenarios with the TCRdist pipeline. In a later analysis, each TCR beta chain was defined by its CDR3 amino acid sequence together with its V-gene family, and reads lacking a unique V-gene family were excluded. In a later analysis, several hundred highly shared, low-generation-probability nucleotide sequences were removed to address suspected cross-contamination and a sequencing artifact. In a later analysis, a clonal expansion index for each public chain was calculated from normalized within-repertoire ranks of inferred template counts. In a later analysis, generation probabilities were computed with a VDJ recombination model fitted to out-of-frame rearrangements, and the resulting probabilities were checked against IGoR. In a later analysis, TCR-TCR, TCR-HLA and TCR-CMV co-occurrence was scored with hypergeometric tests, and a repertoire-size bias correction was applied to TCR pairs. To estimate false discovery rates, a later analysis permuted the HLA or CMV assignments 20 times. In a later analysis, co-occurring TCRs were grouped with DBSCAN, and TCRdist sequence similarity was added when clustering was performed within HLA-allele-positive subsets. Co-occurrence clustering excluded repertoires with fewer than 30,000 or more than 120,000 public chains, plus five with anomalous nucleotide sharing. TCRdb re-hosts the immuneACCESS table, in-frame sequences only. Its copies lack some clones; in the studies checked, an unresolved V gene accounts for under half of them, and the cause for the rest is not known. D and trimming come from the DNA, and the V and J calls and clone size come from that table. Across this sample there are over 75,000 clones, with 60% to 85% seen only once. Over 15% of the sample rests with the top ten.

Sequencing input: PBMCs. Recombination joined TRBV5-1 with TRBJ2-7; TRBD1 fits 7 bases in the junction. The clonotype was recovered from a man aged 55 to 69 in good health and CMV-seropositive. DNA sequence: TGCGCCAGCAGCTCCACGACAGGGAGCTACGAGCAGTACTTC. Its protein is CASSSTTGSYEQYF.